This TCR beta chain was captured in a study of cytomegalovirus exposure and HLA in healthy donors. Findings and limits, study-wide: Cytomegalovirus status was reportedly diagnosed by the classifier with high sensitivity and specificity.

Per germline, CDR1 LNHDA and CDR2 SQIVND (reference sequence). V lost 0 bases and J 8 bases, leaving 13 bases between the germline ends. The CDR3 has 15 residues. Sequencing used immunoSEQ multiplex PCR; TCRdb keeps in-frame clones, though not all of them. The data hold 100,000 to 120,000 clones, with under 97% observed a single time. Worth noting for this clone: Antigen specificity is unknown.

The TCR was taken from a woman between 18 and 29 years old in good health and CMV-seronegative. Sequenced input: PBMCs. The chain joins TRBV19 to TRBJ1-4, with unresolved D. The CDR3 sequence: CASSIDRLTAEKLFF. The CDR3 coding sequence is TGTGCCAGTAGTATAGATCGTCTCACAGCAGAAAAACTGTTTTTT.